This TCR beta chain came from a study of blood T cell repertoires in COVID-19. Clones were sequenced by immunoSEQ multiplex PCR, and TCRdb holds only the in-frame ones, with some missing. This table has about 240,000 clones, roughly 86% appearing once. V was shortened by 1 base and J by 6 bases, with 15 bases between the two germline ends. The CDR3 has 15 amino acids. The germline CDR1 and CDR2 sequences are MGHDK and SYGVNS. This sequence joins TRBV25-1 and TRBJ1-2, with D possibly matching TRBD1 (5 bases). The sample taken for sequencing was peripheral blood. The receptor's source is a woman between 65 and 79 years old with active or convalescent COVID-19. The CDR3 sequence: CASSEFFSGGNGYTF. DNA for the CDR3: TGTGCCAGCAGTGAATTCTTCTCGGGGGGTAATGGCTACACCTTC.